The subject of this entry is one TCR beta chain. This entry comes from a study of blood T cell repertoires in COVID-19. Study at large: Sources were T cells, B-cell-depleted T cells, or PBMCs; the material itself was cDNA or gDNA.

The CDR3 is made up of 13 amino acids. Germline V gene sequence: CDR1 LGHDT, CDR2 YNNKEL (reference sequence). The V segment lost 4 bases and the J segment 6 bases; nucleotides outside the gene matches: 5. Clones were sequenced by immunoSEQ multiplex PCR, and TCRdb holds only the in-frame ones, with some missing. The sample records tens of thousands of clones, roughly 80% being singletons. This sequence joins TRBV3-1 (or the pseudogene TRBV3-2) and TRBJ2-7, with 8 bases aligning to TRBD1. The sample consisted of peripheral blood. This TCR derives from a woman in her sixties with acute or convalescent COVID-19. CDR3 sequence: CASSLDRAGEQYF. CDR3 DNA sequence: TGTGCCAGCAGCCTGGACAGGGCGGGCGAGCAGTACTTC.